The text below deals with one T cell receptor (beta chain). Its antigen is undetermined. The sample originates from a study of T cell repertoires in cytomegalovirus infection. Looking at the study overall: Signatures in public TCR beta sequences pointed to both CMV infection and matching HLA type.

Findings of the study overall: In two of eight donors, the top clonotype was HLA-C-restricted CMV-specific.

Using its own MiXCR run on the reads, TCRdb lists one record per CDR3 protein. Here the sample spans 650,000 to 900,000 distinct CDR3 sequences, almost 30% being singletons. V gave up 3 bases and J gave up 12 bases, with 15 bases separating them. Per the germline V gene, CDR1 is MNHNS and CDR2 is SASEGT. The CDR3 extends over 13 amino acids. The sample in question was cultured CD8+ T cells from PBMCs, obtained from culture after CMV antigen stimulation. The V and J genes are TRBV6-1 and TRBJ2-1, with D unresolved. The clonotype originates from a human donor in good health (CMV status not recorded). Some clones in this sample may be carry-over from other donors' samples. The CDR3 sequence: CASSDGVKVVQFF. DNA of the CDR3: TGTGCCAGCAGTGATGGGGTCAAGGTGGTGCAGTTCTTC.